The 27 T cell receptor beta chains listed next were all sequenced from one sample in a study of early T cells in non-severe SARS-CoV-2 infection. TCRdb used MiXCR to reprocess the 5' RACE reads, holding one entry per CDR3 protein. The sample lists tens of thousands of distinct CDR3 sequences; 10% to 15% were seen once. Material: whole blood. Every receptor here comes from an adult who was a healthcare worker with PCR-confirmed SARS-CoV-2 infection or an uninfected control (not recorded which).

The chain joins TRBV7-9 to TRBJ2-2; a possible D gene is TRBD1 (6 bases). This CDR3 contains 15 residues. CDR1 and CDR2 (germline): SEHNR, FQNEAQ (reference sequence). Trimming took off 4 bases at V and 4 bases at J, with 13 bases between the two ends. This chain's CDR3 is CASSSTRTVTGELFF. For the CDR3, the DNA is TGTGCCAGCAGCTCTACCAGGACAGTCACCGGGGAGCTGTTTTTT.

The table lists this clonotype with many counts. The CDR3 DNA reads as TGCAGCGCGATTCGAGGAGCAGATACGCAGTATTTT. This sequence encodes CSAIRGADTQYF. The chain links TRBV29-1 to TRBJ2-3, with D unclear. V was trimmed by 7 bases and J by 4 bases, leaving 12 bases between them. The CDR3 consists of 12 residues. Germline loops: CDR1 SQVTM, CDR2 ANQGSEA.

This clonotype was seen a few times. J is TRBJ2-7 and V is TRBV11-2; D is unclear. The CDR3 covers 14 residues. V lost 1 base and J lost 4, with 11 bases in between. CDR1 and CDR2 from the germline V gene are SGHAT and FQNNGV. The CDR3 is CASSLAYQRYEQYF. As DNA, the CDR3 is TGTGCCAGCAGCTTAGCTTACCAAAGATACGAGCAGTACTTC.

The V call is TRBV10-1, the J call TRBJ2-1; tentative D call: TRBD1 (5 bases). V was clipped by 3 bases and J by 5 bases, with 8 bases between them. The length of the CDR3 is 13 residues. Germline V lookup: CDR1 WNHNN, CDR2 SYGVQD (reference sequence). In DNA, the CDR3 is TGCGCCAGCAGTGAAAGGGGAAACAATGAGCAGTTCTTC. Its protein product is CASSERGNNEQFF.

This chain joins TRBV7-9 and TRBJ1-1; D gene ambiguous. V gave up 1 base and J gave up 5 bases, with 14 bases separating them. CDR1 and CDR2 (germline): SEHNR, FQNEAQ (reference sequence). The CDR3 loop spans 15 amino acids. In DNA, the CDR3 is TGTGCCAGCAGCTTAGTGCTGGGGTATCGGACTGAAGCTTTCTTT. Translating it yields CASSLVLGYRTEAFF.

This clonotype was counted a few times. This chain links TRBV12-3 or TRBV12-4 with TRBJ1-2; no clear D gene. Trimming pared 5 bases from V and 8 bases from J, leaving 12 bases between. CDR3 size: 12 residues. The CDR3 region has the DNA TGTGCCAGCAGTCCCAGGAGGAGGGGCTACACCTTC. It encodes CASSPRRRGYTF.

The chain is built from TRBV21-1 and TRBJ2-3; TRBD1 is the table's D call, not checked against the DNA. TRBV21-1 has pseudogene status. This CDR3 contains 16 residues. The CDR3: CASSKTGPGCTDTQYF. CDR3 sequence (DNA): TGTGCCAGCAGCAAAACAGGCCCGGGATGCACAGATACGCAGTATTTT.

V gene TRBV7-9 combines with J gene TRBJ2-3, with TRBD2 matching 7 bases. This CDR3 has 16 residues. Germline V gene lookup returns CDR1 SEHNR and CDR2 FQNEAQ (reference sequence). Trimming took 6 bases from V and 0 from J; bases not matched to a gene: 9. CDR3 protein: CASRPPTSASTDTQYF. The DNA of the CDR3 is TGTGCCAGCAGACCTCCTACTAGCGCGAGCACAGATACGCAGTATTTT.

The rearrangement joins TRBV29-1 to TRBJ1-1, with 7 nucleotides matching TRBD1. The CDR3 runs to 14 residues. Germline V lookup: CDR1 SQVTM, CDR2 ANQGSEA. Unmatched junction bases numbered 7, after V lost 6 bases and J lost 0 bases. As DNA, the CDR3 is TGCAGCGTCACACAGGGGCCCATGAACACTGAAGCTTTCTTT. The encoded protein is CSVTQGPMNTEAFF.

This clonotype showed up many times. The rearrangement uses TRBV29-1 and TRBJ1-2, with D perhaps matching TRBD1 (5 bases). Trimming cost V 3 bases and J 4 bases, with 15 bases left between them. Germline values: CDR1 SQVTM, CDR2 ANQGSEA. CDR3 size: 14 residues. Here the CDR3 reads CSVDEQGVGYGYTF. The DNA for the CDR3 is TGCAGCGTTGACGAGCAGGGAGTTGGCTATGGCTACACCTTC.

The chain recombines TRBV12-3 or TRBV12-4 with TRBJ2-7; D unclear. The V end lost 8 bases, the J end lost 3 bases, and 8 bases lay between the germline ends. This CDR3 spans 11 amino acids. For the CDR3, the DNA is TGTGCCAGCGGCCCGCGCTACGAGCAGTACTTC. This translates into CASGPRYEQYF.

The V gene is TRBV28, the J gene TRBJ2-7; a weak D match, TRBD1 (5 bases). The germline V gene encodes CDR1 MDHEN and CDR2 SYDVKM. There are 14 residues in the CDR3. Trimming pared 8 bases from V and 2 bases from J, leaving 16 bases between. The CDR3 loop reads CASAIQGPTYEQYF. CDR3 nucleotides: TGTGCCAGCGCTATCCAGGGTCCCACCTACGAGCAGTACTTC. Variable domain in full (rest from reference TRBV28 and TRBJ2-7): DVKVTQSSRYLVKRTGEKVFLECVQDMDHENMFWYRQDPGLGLRLIYFSYDVKMKEKGDIPEGYSVSREKKERFSLILESASTNQTSMYLCASAIQGPTYEQYFGPGTRLTVT.

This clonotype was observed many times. CDR3 DNA: TGTGCCATCAGGGGGACTAGCGGGACCAACAATGAGCAGTTCTTC. Translating it yields CAIRGTSGTNNEQFF. J is TRBJ2-1 and V is TRBV10-3, with 13 bases matching TRBD2. The V gene end was trimmed by 6 bases and the J gene end by 5 bases; junction bases not matched to a gene: 4. The germline V gene has CDR1 ENHRY and CDR2 SYGVKD. This CDR3 contains 15 residues.

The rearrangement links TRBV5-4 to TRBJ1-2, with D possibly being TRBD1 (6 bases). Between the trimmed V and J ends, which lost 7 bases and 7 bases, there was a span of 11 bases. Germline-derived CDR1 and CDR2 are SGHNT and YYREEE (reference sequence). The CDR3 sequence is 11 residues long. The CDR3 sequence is CASGQGFGYTF. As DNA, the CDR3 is TGTGCCAGCGGGCAGGGGTTTGGCTACACCTTC.

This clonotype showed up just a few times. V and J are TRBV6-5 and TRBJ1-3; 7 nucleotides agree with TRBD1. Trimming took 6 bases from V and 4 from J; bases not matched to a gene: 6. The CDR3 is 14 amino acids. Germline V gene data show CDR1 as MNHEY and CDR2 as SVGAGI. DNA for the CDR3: TGTGCCAGCAGCAAAGACAGGGAGGGAAACACCATATATTTT. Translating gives CASSKDREGNTIYF.

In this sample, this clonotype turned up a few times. This CDR3 reads CASRTRRDTNQPQHF. The DNA of the CDR3 is TGTGCCAGCAGAACCAGGAGGGACACAAATCAGCCCCAGCATTTT. The J gene is TRBJ1-5, the V gene TRBV6-6, with D possibly matching TRBD1 (6 bases). CDR3 size: 15 residues. Per the germline V gene, CDR1 is MNHNY and CDR2 is SVGAGI (reference sequence). Trimming took off 6 bases at V and 4 bases at J, with 16 bases between the two ends.

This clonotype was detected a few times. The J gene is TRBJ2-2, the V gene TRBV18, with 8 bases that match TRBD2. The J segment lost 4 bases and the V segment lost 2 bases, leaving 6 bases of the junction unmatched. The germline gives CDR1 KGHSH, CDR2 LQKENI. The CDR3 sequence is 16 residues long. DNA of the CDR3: TGTGCCAGCTCACCATACGAGAGCGGGAGCACCGGGGAGCTGTTTTTT. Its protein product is CASSPYESGSTGELFF.

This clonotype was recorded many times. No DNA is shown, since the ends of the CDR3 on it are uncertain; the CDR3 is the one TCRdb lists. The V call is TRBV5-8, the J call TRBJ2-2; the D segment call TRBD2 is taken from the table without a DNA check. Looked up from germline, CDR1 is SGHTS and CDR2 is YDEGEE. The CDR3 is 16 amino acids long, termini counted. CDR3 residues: CASSLPGPPRPGSCFF.

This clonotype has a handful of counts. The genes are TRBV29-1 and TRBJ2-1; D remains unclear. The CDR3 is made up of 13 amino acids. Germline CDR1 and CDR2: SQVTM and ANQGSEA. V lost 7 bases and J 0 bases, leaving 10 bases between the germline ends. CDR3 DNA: TGCAGCGCTCGGACCGGCTCCTACAATGAGCAGTTCTTC. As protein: CSARTGSYNEQFF.

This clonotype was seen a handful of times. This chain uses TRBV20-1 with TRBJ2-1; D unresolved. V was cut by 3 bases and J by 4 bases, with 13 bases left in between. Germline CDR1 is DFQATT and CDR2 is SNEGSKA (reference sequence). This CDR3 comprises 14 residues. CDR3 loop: CSASPQKGYNEQFF. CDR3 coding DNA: TGCAGTGCTAGTCCCCAGAAGGGATACAATGAGCAGTTCTTC.

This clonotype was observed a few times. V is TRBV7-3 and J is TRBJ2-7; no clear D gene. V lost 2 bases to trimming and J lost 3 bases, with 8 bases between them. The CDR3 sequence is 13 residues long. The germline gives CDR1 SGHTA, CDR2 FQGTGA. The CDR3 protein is CASSLGWDYEQYF. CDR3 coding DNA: TGTGCCAGCAGCTTAGGATGGGACTACGAGCAGTACTTC.

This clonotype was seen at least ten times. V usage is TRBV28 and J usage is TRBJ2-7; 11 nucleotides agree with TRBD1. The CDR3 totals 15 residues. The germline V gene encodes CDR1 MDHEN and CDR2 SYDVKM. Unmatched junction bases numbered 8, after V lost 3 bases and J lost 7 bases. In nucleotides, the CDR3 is TGTGCCAGCAGTTTGTCTGGGACAGGGGGAGAGGAGCAGTACTTC. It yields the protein CASSLSGTGGEEQYF.

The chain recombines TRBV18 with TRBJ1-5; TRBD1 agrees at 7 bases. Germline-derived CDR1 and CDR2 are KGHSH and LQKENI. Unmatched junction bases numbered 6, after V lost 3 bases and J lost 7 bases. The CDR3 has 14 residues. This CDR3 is CASSPGTGEQPQHF. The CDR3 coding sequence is TGTGCCAGCTCACCGGGTACAGGGGAGCAGCCCCAGCATTTT.

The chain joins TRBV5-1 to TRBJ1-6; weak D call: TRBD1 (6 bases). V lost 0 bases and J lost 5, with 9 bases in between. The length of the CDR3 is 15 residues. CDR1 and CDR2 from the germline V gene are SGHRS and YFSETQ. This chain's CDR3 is CASSLGQDNNSPLHF. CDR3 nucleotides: TGCGCCAGCAGCTTGGGACAGGATAATAATTCACCCCTCCACTTT.

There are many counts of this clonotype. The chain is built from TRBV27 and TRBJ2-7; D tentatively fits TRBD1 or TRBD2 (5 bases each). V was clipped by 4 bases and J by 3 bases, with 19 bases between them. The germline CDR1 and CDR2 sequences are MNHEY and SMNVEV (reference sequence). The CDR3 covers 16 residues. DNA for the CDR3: TGTGCCAGCAGTTCACTCGTGAGGGGCCCTGGCTACGAGCAGTACTTC. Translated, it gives CASSSLVRGPGYEQYF.

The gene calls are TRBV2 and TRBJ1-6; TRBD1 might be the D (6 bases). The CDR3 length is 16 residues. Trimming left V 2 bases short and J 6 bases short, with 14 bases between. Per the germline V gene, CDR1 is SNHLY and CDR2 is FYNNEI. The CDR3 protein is CASSEFRQGTNSPLHF. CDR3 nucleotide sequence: TGTGCCAGCAGTGAATTCCGTCAGGGGACTAATTCACCCCTCCACTTT.

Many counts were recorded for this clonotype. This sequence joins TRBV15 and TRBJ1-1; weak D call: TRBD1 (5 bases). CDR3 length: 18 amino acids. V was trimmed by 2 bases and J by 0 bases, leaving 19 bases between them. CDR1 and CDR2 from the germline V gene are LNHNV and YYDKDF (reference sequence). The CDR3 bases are TGTGCCACCAGCAGACCCATAAGTGATGGCAGGGTGAACACTGAAGCTTTCTTT. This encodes CATSRPISDGRVNTEAFF.